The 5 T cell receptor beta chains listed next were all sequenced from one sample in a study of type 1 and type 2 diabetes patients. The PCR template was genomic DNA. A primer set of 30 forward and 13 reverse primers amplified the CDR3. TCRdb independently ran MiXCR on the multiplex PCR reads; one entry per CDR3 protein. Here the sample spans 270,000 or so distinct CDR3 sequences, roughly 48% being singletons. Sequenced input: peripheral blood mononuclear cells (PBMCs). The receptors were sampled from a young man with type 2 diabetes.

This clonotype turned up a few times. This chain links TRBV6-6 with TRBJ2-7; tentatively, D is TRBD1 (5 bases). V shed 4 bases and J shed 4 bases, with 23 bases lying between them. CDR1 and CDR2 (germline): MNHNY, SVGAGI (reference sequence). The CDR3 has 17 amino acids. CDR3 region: CASSLPLPDRTRYEQYF. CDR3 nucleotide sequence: TGTGCCAGCAGTTTACCCCTTCCCGACAGAACCAGATACGAGCAGTACTTC.

The CDR3 loop is CASSQDLAETQYF. In DNA, the CDR3 is TGTGCCAGCAGCCAAGATCTAGCGGAGACCCAGTACTTC. The V call is TRBV2, the J call TRBJ2-5; perhaps TRBD2 as D (6 bases). The germline V gene has CDR1 SNHLY and CDR2 FYNNEI. The length of the CDR3 is 13 residues. Deletions cut 6 bases from V and 5 bases from J, with 13 bases between.

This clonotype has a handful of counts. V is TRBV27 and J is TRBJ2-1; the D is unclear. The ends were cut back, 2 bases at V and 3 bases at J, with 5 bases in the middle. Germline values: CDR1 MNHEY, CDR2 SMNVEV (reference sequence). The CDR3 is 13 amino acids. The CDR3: CASSLKGYNEQFF. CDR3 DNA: TGTGCCAGCAGTTTAAAGGGCTACAATGAGCAGTTCTTC.

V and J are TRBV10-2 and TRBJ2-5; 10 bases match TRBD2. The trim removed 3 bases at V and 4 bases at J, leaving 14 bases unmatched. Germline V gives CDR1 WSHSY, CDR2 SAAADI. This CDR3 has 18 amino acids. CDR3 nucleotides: TGCGCCAGCAGTGATTTCGAGCGGGGGGGCCTGGGAGGAGAGACCCAGTACTTC. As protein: CASSDFERGGLGGETQYF.

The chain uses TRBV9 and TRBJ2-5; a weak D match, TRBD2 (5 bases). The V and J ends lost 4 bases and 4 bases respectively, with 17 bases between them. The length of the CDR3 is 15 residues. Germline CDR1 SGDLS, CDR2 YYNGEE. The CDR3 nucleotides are TGTGCCAGCAGCCAGCGGAACGGATTGGTAGAGACCCAGTACTTC. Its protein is CASSQRNGLVETQYF.